This is a list of T cell receptor beta chains from one sample in a study of T cells expressing NK-cell markers. Using the 5' RACE reads, TCRdb records one entry per CDR3 protein without DNA. In total, the table holds approximately 420,000 distinct CDR3 sequences. Sequencing was performed on blood T cells: a sorted CD56 or NKG2C T cell subset, CD4+ or CD8+ T cells, or bulk PBMC T cells (not recorded which). All receptors come from a woman between 50 and 59 years old in good health. Both conserved end residues are part of each CDR3. The order of the fields is J gene, V gene, CDR3 protein.

>TRBJ2-3|TRBV20-1
CSALTTAGPGRYTQYF
>TRBJ2-7|TRBV2
CASTLDGDYEQYF
>TRBJ2-1|TRBV7-9
CASRALYNEQFF
>TRBJ2-7|TRBV4-1
CASSQAGRLYEQYF
>TRBJ2-3|TRBV4-1
CASSQDGSLGLAGGGDTQYF
>TRBJ2-1|TRBV20-1
CSAWGGKSSYNEQFF
>TRBJ2-5|TRBV20-1
CSAARLGRYQETQYF
>TRBJ2-3|TRBV29-1
CSVQVGGIGTQYF
>TRBJ2-3|TRBV7-9
CASSSRGGPDTQYF
>TRBJ2-3|TRBV5-1
CASSSYSGRYTDTQYF
>TRBJ2-5|TRBV3-1
CASSQENTGGREPQYF
>TRBJ2-3|TRBV27
CASSERDTQYF
>TRBJ2-5|TRBV6-5
CASSHQGAGETQYF
>TRBJ2-1|TRBV10-2
CASNRLAGGFDEQFF
>TRBJ2-1|TRBV10-3
CAIRGGGEQFF
>TRBJ2-5|TRBV2
CASRDRGDPGETQYF
>TRBJ2-1|TRBV2
CASPGGTTSYNEQFF
>TRBJ2-3|TRBV20-1
CSAAPSGATSTDTQYF
>TRBJ2-2|TRBV12-3/TRBV12-4
CASSFGRGFKVLTGELFF
>TRBJ1-2|TRBV5-1
CASSLVPDRKGYGYTF
>TRBJ2-3|TRBV12-3/TRBV12-4
CATRGQDGPSSTDTQYF
>TRBJ2-7|TRBV20-1
CSVGGGQGFTEQYF
>TRBJ1-6|TRBV12-3/TRBV12-4
CASSFISGHRNSPLHF
>TRBJ1-3|TRBV12-3/TRBV12-4
CASSLAPASRNTIYF
>TRBJ2-7|TRBV29-1
CSVEDAGAYEQYF
>TRBJ2-4|TRBV19
CASSRFGRRASKNIQYF
>TRBJ2-2|TRBV2
CASSELAGGLTGELFF
>TRBJ2-4|TRBV3-1
CASSQGAWNIQYF
>TRBJ2-1|TRBV24-1
CATGLMHEQFF
>TRBJ2-7|TRBV12-3/TRBV12-4
CASQVGTSGYEQYF
>TRBJ1-1|TRBV5-1
CASSLAIGPQRKAFF
>TRBJ2-1|TRBV9
CASSVGAKVGNEQFF
>TRBJ1-2|TRBV9
CASSVPQGGSGGYTF
>TRBJ2-2|TRBV4-1
CASSQRGGDTGELFF
>TRBJ1-4|TRBV12-3/TRBV12-4
CASSLGLTGPNPMKKLFF
>TRBJ1-5|TRBV24-1
CATSDSLQAHQHF
>TRBJ2-2|TRBV28
CATKTGTNTGELFF
>TRBJ2-3|TRBV20-1
CSALAGTSVGDTQYF
>TRBJ2-1|TRBV11-2
CASSPPSVGSEQFF